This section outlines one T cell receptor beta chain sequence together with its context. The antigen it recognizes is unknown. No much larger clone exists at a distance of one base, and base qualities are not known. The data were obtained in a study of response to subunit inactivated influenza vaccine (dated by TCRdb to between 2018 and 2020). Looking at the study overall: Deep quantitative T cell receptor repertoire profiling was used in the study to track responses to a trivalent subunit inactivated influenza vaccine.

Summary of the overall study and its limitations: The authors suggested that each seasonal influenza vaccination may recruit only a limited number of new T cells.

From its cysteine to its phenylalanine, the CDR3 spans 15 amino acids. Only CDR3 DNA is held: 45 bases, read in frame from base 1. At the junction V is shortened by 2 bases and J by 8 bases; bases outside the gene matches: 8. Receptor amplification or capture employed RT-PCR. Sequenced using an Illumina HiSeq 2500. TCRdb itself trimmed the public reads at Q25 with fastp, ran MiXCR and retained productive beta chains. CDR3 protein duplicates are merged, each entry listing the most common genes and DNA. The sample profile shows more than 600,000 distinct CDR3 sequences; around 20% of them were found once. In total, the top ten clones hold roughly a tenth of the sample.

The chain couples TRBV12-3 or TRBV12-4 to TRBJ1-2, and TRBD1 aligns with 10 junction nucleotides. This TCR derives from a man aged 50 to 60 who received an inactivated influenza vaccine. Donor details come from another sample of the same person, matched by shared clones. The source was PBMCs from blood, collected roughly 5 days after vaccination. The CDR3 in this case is CASSLMRQGAEGYTF. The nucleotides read TGTGCCAGCAGTTTAATGAGACAGGGGGCTGAGGGCTACACCTTC.